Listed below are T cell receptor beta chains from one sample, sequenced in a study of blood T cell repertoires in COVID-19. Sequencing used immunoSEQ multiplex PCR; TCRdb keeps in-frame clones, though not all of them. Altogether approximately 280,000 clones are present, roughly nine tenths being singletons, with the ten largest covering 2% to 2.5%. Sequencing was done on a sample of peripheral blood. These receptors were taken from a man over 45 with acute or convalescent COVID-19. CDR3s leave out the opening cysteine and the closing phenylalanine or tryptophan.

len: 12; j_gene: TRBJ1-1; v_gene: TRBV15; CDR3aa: ATSRVTGGTEAF
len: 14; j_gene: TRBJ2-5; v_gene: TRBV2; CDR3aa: ASSAQGTGGGETQY
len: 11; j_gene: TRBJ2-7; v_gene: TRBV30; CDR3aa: AWGQGGSYEQY
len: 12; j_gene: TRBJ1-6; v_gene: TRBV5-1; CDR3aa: ASSPDRINSPLH
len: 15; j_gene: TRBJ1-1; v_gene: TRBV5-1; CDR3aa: ASSSGTAVSVNTEAF
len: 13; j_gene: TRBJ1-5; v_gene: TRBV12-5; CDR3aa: ASGLGGTSNQPQH
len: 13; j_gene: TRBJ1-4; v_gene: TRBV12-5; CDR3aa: ASGLPGQSNEKLF
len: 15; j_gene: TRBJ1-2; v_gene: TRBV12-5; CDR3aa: ASGLDLSGDFNYGYT
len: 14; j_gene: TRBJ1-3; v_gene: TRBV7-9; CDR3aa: ASSPMGGNSGNTIY
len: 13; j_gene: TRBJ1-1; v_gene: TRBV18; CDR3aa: ASSRPTGMNTEAF
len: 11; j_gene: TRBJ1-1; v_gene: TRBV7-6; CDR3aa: ASSRRGNTEAF
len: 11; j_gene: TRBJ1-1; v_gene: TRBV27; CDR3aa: ASSAGRATEAF
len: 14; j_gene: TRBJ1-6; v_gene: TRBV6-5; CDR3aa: ASSYSGASGLGPLH
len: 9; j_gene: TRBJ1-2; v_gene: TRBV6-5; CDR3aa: ASSPRDGYT
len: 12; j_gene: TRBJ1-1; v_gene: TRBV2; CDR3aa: ASSVLEGNTEAF
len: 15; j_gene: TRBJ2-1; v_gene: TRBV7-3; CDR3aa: ASSPRLAGGLRNEQF
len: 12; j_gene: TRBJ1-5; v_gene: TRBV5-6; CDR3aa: ASSFTGVGQPQH
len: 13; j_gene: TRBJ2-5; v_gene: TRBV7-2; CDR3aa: ASSKGVGELETQY
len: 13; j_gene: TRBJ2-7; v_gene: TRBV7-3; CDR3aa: ASSPGGALIYEQY
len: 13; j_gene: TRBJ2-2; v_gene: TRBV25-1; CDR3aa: ASSENRGEGGELF
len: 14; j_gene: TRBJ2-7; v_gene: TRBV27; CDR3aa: ASSPSTGYVLYEQY
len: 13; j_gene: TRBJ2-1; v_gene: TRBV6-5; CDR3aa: ASSFRQGGLNEQF
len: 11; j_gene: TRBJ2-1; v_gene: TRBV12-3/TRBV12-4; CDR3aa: ASSPPGSNEQF
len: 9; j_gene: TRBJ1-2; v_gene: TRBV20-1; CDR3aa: SARGQYGYT
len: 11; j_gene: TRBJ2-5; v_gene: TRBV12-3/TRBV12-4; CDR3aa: ASSSGGPETQY
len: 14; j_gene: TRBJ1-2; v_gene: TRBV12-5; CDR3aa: ASGLPTRTGPYGYT
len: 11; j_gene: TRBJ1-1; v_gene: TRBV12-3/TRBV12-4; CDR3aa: ASRARTALEAF
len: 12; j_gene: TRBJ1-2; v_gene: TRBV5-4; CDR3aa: ASSGGTGDYGYT
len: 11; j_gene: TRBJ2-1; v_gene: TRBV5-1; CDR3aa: ASSSLRGDEQF